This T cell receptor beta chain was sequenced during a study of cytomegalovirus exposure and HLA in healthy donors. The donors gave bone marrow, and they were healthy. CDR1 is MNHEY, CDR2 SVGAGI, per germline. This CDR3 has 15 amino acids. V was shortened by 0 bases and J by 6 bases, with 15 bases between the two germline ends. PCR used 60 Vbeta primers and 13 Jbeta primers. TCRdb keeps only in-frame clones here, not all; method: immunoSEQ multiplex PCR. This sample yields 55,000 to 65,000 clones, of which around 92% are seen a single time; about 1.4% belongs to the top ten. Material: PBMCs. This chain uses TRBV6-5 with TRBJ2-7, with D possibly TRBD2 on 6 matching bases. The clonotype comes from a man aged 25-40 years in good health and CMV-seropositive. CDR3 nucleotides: TGTGCCAGCAGTTACTCGCGACTAGTGGGGGGCGAGCAGTACTTC. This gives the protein CASSYSRLVGGEQYF.